The 23 T cell receptor beta chains in this list originate from one sample, sequenced in a study of T cell clonality in common variable immunodeficiency. Assay: immunoSEQ multiplex PCR; the TCRdb copy retains only in-frame clones and omits some. Sampling found about 37,000 clones, none seen once. Sample: peripheral blood mononuclear cells. The receptors were gathered from a person aged 18 to 75 in good health.

Many counts were recorded for this clone. The observed sequence ends 3 residues before the CDR3 terminus, with the missing tail filled in from the germline J gene. The rearrangement links TRBV18 to TRBJ1-6; D gene unclear. V lost 2 bases, J lost 5 bases, and 10 bases lay in between. Germline CDR1 KGHSH, CDR2 LQKENI. The CDR3 is 15 amino acids. The CDR3 sequence: CASSPGRADNSPLHF. CDR3 DNA (partial): TGTGCCAGCTCACCAGGGCGCGCAGATAATTCACCC.

This clone was counted many times. The read ends 3 residues shy of where the CDR3 ends; the end is completed using the germline J gene. This chain uses TRBV20-1 with TRBJ2-1; 7 bases align to TRBD2. CDR3 length: 14 amino acids. V dropped 4 bases and J dropped 6; count of bases not matched to a gene: 9. Looked up from germline, CDR1 is DFQATT and CDR2 is SNEGSKA (reference sequence). The sequenced part of the CDR3 DNA is TGCAGTGCTATTATGTCTAGCGGTTCCAATGAG. Its translation: CSAIMSSGSNE. The CDR3 in full is CSAIMSSGSNEQFF.

This clone was seen a handful of times. The CDR3 end lies 3 residues beyond the end of the read and is filled in from the germline J gene. This chain connects TRBV7-2 to TRBJ2-3; TRBD1 might be the D (5 bases). Trimming left V 0 bases short and J 2 bases short, with 12 bases between. CDR1 and CDR2 (germline): SGHTA, FQGNSA. The CDR3 has 16 amino acids. CDR3 sequence: CASSLARVGPTDTQYF. The covered CDR3 bases are TGTGCCAGCAGCTTAGCCAGGGTGGGGCCCACAGATACG.

This clone was counted at least ten times. The read ends 3 residues early relative to the CDR3; the germline J gene fills the gap. The rearrangement joins TRBV24-1 to TRBJ2-4; 8 nucleotides match TRBD1. This CDR3 comprises 15 residues. Germline trimming cut 2 bases from V and 8 bases from J; bases unmatched to any gene: 7. Germline assignment: CDR1 KGHDR and CDR2 SFDVKD. The covered CDR3 bases are TGTGCCACCAGTGATTCGAGGACAGGGCTGGACATT. Translating it yields CATSDSRTGLDI. The CDR3 in full is CATSDSRTGLDIQYF.

This clone was seen repeatedly, ten times or more. CDR3 bases read: TGTGCCAGCAGCCTTTCTAGCGGAGGCTCCTACAATGAG. Translation: CASSLSSGGSYNE. The full CDR3 sequence reads CASSLSSGGSYNEQFF. V usage is TRBV12-3 or TRBV12-4 and J usage is TRBJ2-1; 7 bases match TRBD2. The CDR3 end lies 3 residues beyond the end of the read and is filled in from the germline J gene. The junction had 8 bases not matched to a gene; V was cut back by 6 bases and J by 0 bases. This CDR3 contains 16 residues.

This clone was seen repeatedly, ten times or more. Sequencing ends 3 residues short of the CDR3 end; the germline J gene provides the rest. This sequence joins TRBV10-3 and TRBJ2-3, with D possibly being TRBD1 (6 bases). The length of the CDR3 is 17 residues. Trimming left V 6 bases short and J 2 bases short, with 21 bases between. Germline CDR1 ENHRY, CDR2 SYGVKD. The CDR3 region is CAIRNPSGKGDTDTQYF. CDR3 DNA, as far as it was read: TGTGCCATCAGAAATCCCTCGGGAAAGGGGGACACAGATACG.

The table lists this clone with many counts. The read ends 3 residues shy of where the CDR3 ends; the end is completed using the germline J gene. This sequence joins TRBV10-3 and TRBJ1-2, with 11 bases identical to TRBD1. V shed 0 bases and J 4 bases; nucleotides not matched to a gene: 4. Germline V lookup: CDR1 ENHRY, CDR2 SYGVKD. The CDR3 spans 16 residues. Partial CDR3 DNA: TGTGCCATCAGTGAGTCAGGGACAGGGGGTGTCTATGGC. This gives the protein CAISESGTGGVYG. Given in full, the CDR3 is CAISESGTGGVYGYTF.

In this sample, this clone turned up many times. Read coverage stops 3 residues before the CDR3 terminus; the germline J gene supplies the remainder. The chain couples TRBV5-6 to TRBJ2-1, with 12 bases that match TRBD2. V gave up 6 bases and J gave up 9 bases; unmatched junction bases: 10. Germline CDR1 SGHDT, CDR2 YYEEEE. This CDR3 has 15 residues. The CDR3 bases that were read are TGTGCCAGCACCCCGACTAGCGGGAGTCTCTCTGAG. Amino acid sequence: CASTPTSGSLSE. The whole CDR3 reads CASTPTSGSLSEQFF.

This clone was recorded many times. The read gets to within 3 residues of the CDR3 end, and the germline J gene fills in the rest. This sequence joins TRBV5-4 and TRBJ1-2; possible D gene TRBD1, 5 bases. Germline values: CDR1 SGHNT, CDR2 YYREEE (reference sequence). There are 13 residues in the CDR3. The CDR3 DNA, read in part, is TGTGCCAGCACCCCCCGAGACAGCTGGGGC. This gives the protein CASTPRDSWG. The whole CDR3 is CASTPRDSWGYTF.

This clone has ten or more counts. CDR3 loop: CSASALKGANTEAFF. CDR3 bases read: TGCAGTGCTAGTGCCCTGAAGGGGGCAAACACTGAA. This chain links TRBV20-1 with TRBJ1-1; TRBD1 aligns across 7 bases. The CDR3 end falls 3 residues outside the read, so it is completed with the germline J gene. V lost 3 bases and J lost 2; bases outside the gene matches: 9. Germline CDR1 and CDR2: DFQATT and SNEGSKA (reference sequence). This CDR3 contains 15 residues.

This clone was picked up many times. The read is 3 residues too short to cover the CDR3 end, so that end is filled in from the germline J gene. The chain couples TRBV10-3 to TRBJ1-1; D is undetermined. V dropped 6 bases and J dropped 6 bases, with 14 bases sitting between them. The CDR3 spans 13 residues. Germline V gene sequence: CDR1 ENHRY, CDR2 SYGVKD. CDR3 DNA, as far as it was read: TGTGCCATCAGCGCCCAGCGGGAAGCTGAA. Translated: CAISAQREAE. The entire CDR3 protein is CAISAQREAEAFF.

Many counts were recorded for this clone. The sequenced fragment ends 3 residues before the CDR3 boundary, so the rest is inferred from the germline J gene. This chain joins TRBV2 and TRBJ2-1, with 7 bases lining up with TRBD2. V shed 3 bases, J shed 2 bases, and the junction held 4 bases outside the gene matches. The germline CDR1 and CDR2 sequences are SNHLY and FYNNEI. This CDR3 has 15 residues. The CDR3 bases that were read are TGTGCCAGCAGTGAGTTTCGGGGGGCCTACAATGAG. Translated, it gives CASSEFRGAYNE. The whole CDR3 protein reads CASSEFRGAYNEQFF.

In the case of this clone: The read comes to an end 3 residues before the CDR3 does, leaving the germline J gene to fill in the end. This chain joins TRBV2 and TRBJ2-1; 15 bases are shared with TRBD2. Germline V gene data show CDR1 as SNHLY and CDR2 as FYNNEI. The CDR3 is 17 residues long. After removal of 6 bases from V and 7 bases from J, the junction contained 10 bases not matched to a gene. The CDR3 loop reads CASSATGLAGGGNEQFF. CDR3 DNA, as far as it was read: TGTGCCAGCAGCGCTACGGGACTAGCGGGAGGTGGTAATGAG.

This clone was seen repeatedly, ten times or more. The CDR3 end falls 3 residues outside the read, so it is completed with the germline J gene. This rearrangement joins TRBV9 to TRBJ2-1, with D hard to call. Germline CDR1 SGDLS, CDR2 YYNGEE. V was shortened by 0 bases and J by 0 bases, with 7 bases between the two germline ends. The CDR3 is 15 residues long. CDR3 protein: CASSVVVASYNEQFF. The CDR3 bases that were read are TGTGCCAGCAGCGTAGTTGTGGCCTCCTACAATGAG.

This clone came up many times. With the read ending 3 residues before the CDR3 end, the germline J gene is used to fill in that end. The J gene is TRBJ2-1, the V gene TRBV27; possible D gene TRBD1, 6 bases. V lost 4 bases and J lost 7, with 8 bases in between. Germline values: CDR1 MNHEY, CDR2 SMNVEV (reference sequence). The CDR3 is made up of 12 amino acids. The CDR3 reads CASSYRENEQFF. CDR3 bases read: TGTGCCAGCAGTTACAGGGAAAATGAG.

This clone was counted many times. The part of the CDR3 DNA that was read is TGTGCCAGCAGGAGGACAGGGGACGAG. Translation: CASRRTGDE. Given in full, the CDR3 is CASRRTGDEQYF. The chain uses TRBV5-6 and TRBJ2-7; 9 positions match TRBD1. The read comes to an end 3 residues before the CDR3 does, leaving the germline J gene to fill in the end. This CDR3 has 12 residues. Looked up from germline, CDR1 is SGHDT and CDR2 is YYEEEE. The junction had 2 bases not matched to a gene; V was cut back by 5 bases and J by 5 bases.

This clone has a count of ten or more. The read is 3 residues too short to cover the CDR3 end, so that end is filled in from the germline J gene. V is TRBV20-1 and J is TRBJ2-1; perhaps TRBD1 as D (6 bases). V was pared by 5 bases and J by 7 bases, with 18 bases between. The germline V gene encodes CDR1 DFQATT and CDR2 SNEGSKA (reference sequence). The CDR3 is 14 residues long. The sequenced part of the CDR3 DNA is TGCAGTGCTTTAAAGGGGGTAGTGGGGAATGAG. Translation gives CSALKGVVGNE. The complete CDR3 reads CSALKGVVGNEQFF.

The table lists this clone with many counts. The read ends 3 residues shy of where the CDR3 ends; the end is completed using the germline J gene. The V and J genes are TRBV20-1 and TRBJ1-3; D unclear. Per the germline V gene, CDR1 is DFQATT and CDR2 is SNEGSKA (reference sequence). Trimming took 1 base from V and 4 from J, leaving 8 bases between them. This CDR3 spans 13 amino acids. CDR3 bases read: TGCAGTGCTAGAGCAGGCAGCGGAAACACC. Translating gives CSARAGSGNT. The CDR3, in full, reads CSARAGSGNTIYF.

There are a few counts of this clone. An end of the junction does not agree with germline; a read error may underlie this. The CDR3 end is not reached by the read, which stops 3 residues before it; the germline J gene fills it in. This sequence joins TRBV7-2 and TRBJ1-3; a weak D match, TRBD1 (6 bases). The CDR3 runs 15 residues. The germline CDR1 and CDR2 sequences are SGHTA and FQGNSA. The CDR3 sequence: CASSRGTSQGTTIYF. The CDR3 bases that were read are TGTGCCAGCAGCCGAGGGACAAGCCAAGGAACCACC.

This clone was counted ten times or more. The CDR3 end is not reached by the read, which stops 3 residues before it; the germline J gene fills it in. V is TRBV5-5 and J is TRBJ2-7; 7 bases map to TRBD2. This CDR3 has 15 residues. The junction had 8 bases not matched to a gene; V was cut back by 5 bases and J by 0 bases. Germline values: CDR1 SGHKS, CDR2 YYEKEE (reference sequence). The CDR3 loop reads CASRPASGSSYEQYF. CDR3 DNA (partial): TGTGCCAGCAGGCCGGCTAGCGGCAGCTCCTACGAG. The entire variable domain, with the rest obtained from reference TRBV5-5 and TRBJ2-7, is as follows: DAGVTQSPTHLIKTRGQQVTLRCSPISGHKSVSWYQQVLGQGPQFIFQYYEKEERGRGNFPDRFSARQFPNYSSELNVNALLLGDSALYLCASRPASGSSYEQYFGPGTRLTVT.

Ten or more counts support this clone. The read terminates 3 residues ahead of where the CDR3 ends, so the germline J gene completes it. The chain carries TRBV6-2 or TRBV6-3 and TRBJ2-5; D possibly corresponds to TRBD2 (6 bases). Per germline, CDR1 MNHEY and CDR2 SVGEGT. There are 14 residues in the CDR3. V shed 4 bases and J shed 1 base, with 10 bases lying between them. The covered CDR3 bases are TGTGCCAGCAGTTCCACTAGCTTCCAAGAGACC. It specifies CASSSTSFQET. The whole CDR3 sequence reads CASSSTSFQETQYF.

The table lists this clone with many counts. The read stops 3 residues short of the end of the CDR3; the missing end is completed from the germline J gene. V usage is TRBV5-1 and J usage is TRBJ1-4; no clear D. This CDR3 spans 14 amino acids. Trimming took 0 bases from V and 5 from J, leaving 8 bases between them. Germline lookup yields CDR1 SGHRS and CDR2 YFSETQ. CDR3 loop: CASSLGTVNEKLFF. Partial CDR3 DNA: TGCGCCAGCAGCTTGGGGACTGTGAATGAAAAA.

In this sample, this clone turned up many times. Read data end 3 residues before the CDR3 end; the end is taken from the germline J gene. The V gene is TRBV3-1 (or the pseudogene TRBV3-2), the J gene TRBJ2-1; D uncertain. V was shortened by 3 bases and J by 0 bases, with 15 bases between the two germline ends. The CDR3 totals 17 residues. The germline V gene encodes CDR1 LGHDT and CDR2 YNNKEL (reference sequence). The DNA read from the CDR3 is TGTGCCAGCAGCCATGTTCTAGGAGCCAGCTCCTACAATGAG. Its protein is CASSHVLGASSYNE. The CDR3, in full, reads CASSHVLGASSYNEQFF.